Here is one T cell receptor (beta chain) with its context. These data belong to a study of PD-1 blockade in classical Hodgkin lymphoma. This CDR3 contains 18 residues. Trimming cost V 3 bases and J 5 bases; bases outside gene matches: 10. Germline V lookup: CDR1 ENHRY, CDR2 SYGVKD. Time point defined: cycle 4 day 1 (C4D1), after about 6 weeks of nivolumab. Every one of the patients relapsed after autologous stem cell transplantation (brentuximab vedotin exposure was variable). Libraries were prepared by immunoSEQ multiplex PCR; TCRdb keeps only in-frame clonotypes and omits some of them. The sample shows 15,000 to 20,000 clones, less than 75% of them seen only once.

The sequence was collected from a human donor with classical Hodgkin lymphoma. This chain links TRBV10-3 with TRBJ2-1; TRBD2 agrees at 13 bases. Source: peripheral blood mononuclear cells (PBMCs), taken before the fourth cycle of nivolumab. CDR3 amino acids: CAISDGTSGERIDNEQFF. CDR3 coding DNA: TGTGCCATCAGTGATGGGACTAGCGGGGAGAGAATAGACAATGAGCAGTTCTTC.